The 31 T cell receptor beta chains reported below all come from one sample, sequenced in a study of follicular helper T cells after annual influenza vaccination. Stated time point: 2014-2015 season, 7 days after vaccination. Using immunoSEQ multiplex PCR, the repertoire was profiled, and TCRdb retains in-frame clones only, with some absent. The data hold 8,500 to 9,000 clones, with 80% to 90% observed a single time. Sequences were derived from CXCR5+ CD38- circulating T follicular helper cells from blood, sampled 7 days after influenza vaccination. Indicated subset: circulating Tfh, non-naive CD4+CXCR5+PD-1+ (ICOS+CD38+ or ICOS-CD38-). These receptors all stem from an adult who received the influenza vaccine.

This clone showed up just a few times. J is TRBJ1-5 and V is TRBV5-5; 8 nucleotides line up with TRBD1. The V segment lost 4 bases and the J segment 7 bases; nucleotides outside the gene matches: 4. The CDR3 spans 13 residues. Germline V lookup: CDR1 SGHKS, CDR2 YYEKEE (reference sequence). The CDR3 protein is CASSRTGSQPQHF. In DNA form, the CDR3 reads TGTGCCAGCAGCAGGACAGGGTCACAGCCCCAGCATTTT.

The genes are TRBV5-1 and TRBJ2-3, with unresolved D. The CDR3 totals 14 residues. Germline V gives CDR1 SGHRS, CDR2 YFSETQ. The V end was cut by 4 bases, the J end by 1 base, with 10 bases between. The CDR3 here is CASSPTPGTDTQYF. CDR3 coding DNA: TGCGCCAGCAGCCCTACGCCCGGCACAGATACGCAGTATTTT.

This chain uses TRBV28 with TRBJ1-2, with D possibly matching TRBD1 (6 bases). Trimming pared 4 bases from V and 8 bases from J, leaving 17 bases between. This CDR3 has 14 residues. Germline V gives CDR1 MDHEN, CDR2 SYDVKM. CDR3 protein: CASSYTLTGYGYTF. As DNA, the CDR3 is TGTGCCAGCAGTTATACTCTAACAGGGTACGGCTACACCTTC.

The rearrangement joins TRBV10-1 to TRBJ1-3; D unclear. Germline values: CDR1 WNHNN, CDR2 SYGVQD (reference sequence). The V end lost 3 bases, the J end lost 0 bases, and 3 bases lay between the germline ends. CDR3 length: 13 residues. CDR3 protein: CASSEGSGNTIYF. The CDR3 DNA reads as TGCGCCAGCAGTGAAGGCTCTGGAAACACCATATATTTT.

The rearrangement links TRBV11-2 to TRBJ2-3; 8 nucleotides match TRBD1. With V trimmed by 1 base and J by 0 bases, 6 bases remained unmatched. The germline V gene has CDR1 SGHAT and CDR2 FQNNGV. The CDR3 is 17 residues long. Here the CDR3 reads CASSLGQGAPSTDTQYF. The DNA of the CDR3 is TGTGCCAGCAGCTTAGGGCAGGGGGCGCCTAGCACAGATACGCAGTATTTT. Combining the CDR3 with reference TRBV11-2 and TRBJ2-3 gives the whole variable domain EAGVAQSPRYKIIEKRQSVAFWCNPISGHATLYWYQQILGQGPKLLIQFQNNGVVDDSQLPKDRFSAERLKGVDSTLKIQPAKLEDSAVYLCASSLGQGAPSTDTQYFGPGTRLTVL.

V is TRBV4-2 and J is TRBJ2-3; 12 positions match TRBD2. Germline V gene lookup returns CDR1 LGHNA and CDR2 YNFKEQ. The CDR3 runs to 20 residues. Trimming at V came to 0 bases and at J to 4 bases, leaving 14 bases not matched to a gene. CDR3 loop: CASSQDLASGRAGPPDTQYF. CDR3 DNA: TGTGCCAGCAGCCAAGATTTAGCTAGCGGGAGGGCCGGTCCCCCAGATACGCAGTATTTT.

The rearrangement links TRBV7-9 to TRBJ1-3; D uncertain. V lost 3 bases, J lost 0 bases, and 3 bases lay in between. The length of the CDR3 is 13 residues. Germline CDR1 is SEHNR and CDR2 is FQNEAQ (reference sequence). The CDR3 DNA is TGTGCCAGCAGCTTGTCCTCTGGAAACACCATATATTTT. This sequence encodes CASSLSSGNTIYF.

V and J are TRBV9 and TRBJ2-3; 8 bases fit TRBD1. Looked up from germline, CDR1 is SGDLS and CDR2 is YYNGEE. The CDR3 contains 15 residues. Trimming at V came to 0 bases and at J to 5 bases, leaving 5 bases not matched to a gene. CDR3 nucleotides: TGTGCCAGCAGCGTAGTTCAGGGGGCTGGAGATACGCAGTATTTT. Its protein is CASSVVQGAGDTQYF.

The gene calls are TRBV6-5 and TRBJ1-4; D may be TRBD1 (5 bases). This CDR3 comprises 14 residues. CDR1 is MNHEY and CDR2 is SVGAGI in the germline V gene. V lost 0 bases and J 12 bases, leaving 14 bases between the germline ends. The CDR3 here is CASSYSDRQPELFF. DNA of the CDR3: TGTGCCAGCAGTTACTCCGATAGACAGCCAGAACTGTTTTTT.

The V gene is TRBV6-5, the J gene TRBJ2-5; D remains ambiguous. Germline CDR1 MNHEY, CDR2 SVGAGI. CDR3 length: 14 amino acids. V was pared by 0 bases and J by 5 bases, with 10 bases between. The CDR3 here is CASSYSAMGETQYF. CDR3 sequence (DNA): TGTGCCAGCAGTTACTCGGCTATGGGGGAGACCCAGTACTTC.

The rearrangement joins TRBV27 to TRBJ2-7, with TRBD1 as a possible D gene (5 bases). The CDR3 is 11 residues long. V was cut by 6 bases and J by 7 bases, with 10 bases left in between. CDR1 is MNHEY, CDR2 SMNVEV, per germline (reference sequence). This CDR3 is CASRVGREQYF. CDR3 in DNA: TGTGCCAGCAGGGTGGGGCGGGAGCAGTACTTC.

The chain combines TRBV7-9 with TRBJ2-3, with D perhaps being TRBD1 or TRBD2 (5 bases each). Germline V lookup: CDR1 SEHNR, CDR2 FQNEAQ (reference sequence). The CDR3 sequence is 14 residues long. V lost 5 bases and J 6 bases, leaving 15 bases between the germline ends. CDR3 protein: CASSPDGAHDTQYF. The CDR3 nucleotides are TGTGCCAGCAGCCCGGACGGGGCTCATGATACGCAGTATTTT.

J is TRBJ1-5 and V is TRBV28; D remains unclear. Germline CDR1 is MDHEN and CDR2 is SYDVKM. Trimming removed 11 bases at V and 5 bases at J, with 13 bases between. The CDR3 has 12 residues. CDR3 sequence (DNA): TGTGCCTCCGAGTCTACGGATCAGCCCCAGCATTTT. Protein product: CASESTDQPQHF.

This chain uses TRBV6-1 with TRBJ1-2; 7 bases line up with TRBD1. Germline-derived CDR1 and CDR2 are MNHNS and SASEGT. Losses at the gene ends were 5 bases for V and 4 bases for J; bases not matched to a gene: 4. This CDR3 contains 13 residues. For the CDR3, the DNA is TGTGCCAGCAGTCCCGGGACAGTCTATGGCTACACCTTC. Its translation is CASSPGTVYGYTF.

This clone was counted once. The chain links TRBV2 to TRBJ1-6; TRBD1 might be the D (5 bases). Trimming cost V 7 bases and J 0 bases, with 16 bases left between them. The CDR3 has 17 residues. Germline assignment: CDR1 SNHLY and CDR2 FYNNEI. The chain's CDR3 is CASKSFGGSSYNSPLHF. CDR3 nucleotides: TGTGCCAGCAAAAGTTTCGGGGGAAGCTCCTATAATTCACCCCTCCACTTT.

V gene TRBV9 combines with J gene TRBJ1-6; possibly TRBD1 for D (6 bases). Looked up from germline, CDR1 is SGDLS and CDR2 is YYNGEE. The CDR3 contains 14 residues. Trimming removed 3 bases at V and 7 bases at J, with 11 bases between. The CDR3 coding sequence is TGTGCCAGCAGCGAACAGGGTAGGAATTCACCCCTCCACTTT. Translated: CASSEQGRNSPLHF.

The CDR3 here is CASSSQGAYNEQFF. The CDR3 nucleotides read TGTGCCAGCAGCTCACAGGGGGCGTACAATGAGCAGTTCTTC. The chain links TRBV7-3 to TRBJ2-1; 9 bases match TRBD1. V shed 4 bases, J shed 4 bases, and the junction held 2 bases outside the gene matches. Germline CDR1 and CDR2: SGHTA and FQGTGA. The CDR3 covers 14 residues.

This clone occurred once. The chain combines TRBV30 with TRBJ1-1; D is uncertain. Trimming stripped 0 bases from V and 1 base from J, with 12 bases between. The germline gives CDR1 GTSNPN, CDR2 SVGIG (reference sequence). The CDR3 extends over 15 amino acids. CDR3 protein: CAWSVRGWGNTEAFF. The CDR3 nucleotides are TGTGCCTGGAGTGTACGCGGTTGGGGGAACACTGAAGCTTTCTTT.

The chain couples TRBV28 to TRBJ1-2; D is unresolved. The CDR3 is 14 amino acids. V lost 2 bases, J lost 0 bases, and 7 bases lay in between. In germline, CDR1 is MDHEN, CDR2 SYDVKM. The CDR3 sequence: CASSLGSTNYGYTF. The CDR3 nucleotides are TGTGCCAGCAGTTTAGGCAGTACTAACTATGGCTACACCTTC.

The J gene is TRBJ2-7, the V gene TRBV7-2; TRBD2 matches 11 bases. Germline lookup yields CDR1 SGHTA and CDR2 FQGNSA. The CDR3 is 15 residues long. The junction had 4 bases not matched to a gene; V was cut back by 3 bases and J by 3 bases. This chain's CDR3 is CASSFQTSGVYEQYF. CDR3 in DNA: TGTGCCAGCAGCTTTCAGACTAGCGGGGTCTACGAGCAGTACTTC.

The chain combines TRBV5-6 with TRBJ2-3; D may be TRBD1 or TRBD2 (6 bases each). Trimming removed 3 bases from V and 2 bases from J, with 16 bases in between. The CDR3 spans 16 residues. From germline, CDR1 is SGHDT and CDR2 YYEEEE. The CDR3 sequence is CASSSGGSGFTDTQYF. The CDR3 nucleotides read TGTGCCAGCAGCTCCGGGGGCAGTGGATTCACAGATACGCAGTATTTT.

The chain has TRBV28 and TRBJ1-6; D may be TRBD1 (5 bases). Per germline, CDR1 MDHEN and CDR2 SYDVKM. V dropped 3 bases and J dropped 6 bases, with 18 bases sitting between them. The CDR3 is made up of 17 amino acids. The CDR3 reads CASSFPTLDSFNSPLHF. The CDR3 DNA follows: TGTGCCAGCAGTTTTCCGACCCTAGACAGTTTTAATTCACCCCTCCACTTT.

The CDR3 DNA reads TGTGCCAGCAGTTTATTGGGACACACGCTTAGGGGGCAAGAGACCCAGTACTTC. Translating gives CASSLLGHTLRGQETQYF. The chain recombines TRBV28 with TRBJ2-5; perhaps TRBD1 as D (6 bases). Germline CDR1 is MDHEN and CDR2 is SYDVKM. The V and J ends lost 1 base and 2 bases respectively, with 20 bases between them. The CDR3 is 18 amino acids.

In this sample, this clone turned up once. The genes are TRBV5-5 and TRBJ2-2, with a possible D match to TRBD1 (5 bases). CDR1 is SGHKS and CDR2 is YYEKEE in the germline V gene (reference sequence). The V end was cut by 4 bases, the J end by 8 bases, with 21 bases between. The CDR3 runs 16 residues. The CDR3 bases are TGTGCCAGCAGCATAGGGGTTACCCTCTCAGGGGGGGAGCTGTTTTTT. Its translation: CASSIGVTLSGGELFF.

V usage is TRBV25-1 and J usage is TRBJ2-5; TRBD1 matches at 8 bases. This CDR3 comprises 14 residues. Per germline, CDR1 MGHDK and CDR2 SYGVNS. Trimming took 4 bases from V and 6 from J; bases not matched to a gene: 7. The CDR3 nucleotides are TGTGCCAGCAGTGGCGCAGGGGGCATGAAGACCCAGTACTTC. Translating gives CASSGAGGMKTQYF.

The chain couples TRBV4-2 to TRBJ2-7, with 9 positions matching TRBD1. The CDR3 is made up of 16 amino acids. Germline values: CDR1 LGHNA, CDR2 YNFKEQ. Germline trimming cut 3 bases from V and 2 bases from J; bases unmatched to any gene: 8. CDR3 in DNA: TGTGCCAGCAGCCACTCACCGGGACAGGGAGCCTACGAGCAGTACTTC. It specifies CASSHSPGQGAYEQYF.

The chain couples TRBV10-3 to TRBJ2-2, with D tentatively TRBD2 (5 bases). This CDR3 is 15 amino acids long. The V gene's germline CDR1 is ENHRY and CDR2 SYGVKD. Trimming shortened V by 3 bases and J by 4 bases, and 12 bases separated the two germline ends. CDR3 coding DNA: TGTGCCATCAGTGATATCCAGAGCGGCACCGGGGAGCTGTTTTTT. This sequence encodes CAISDIQSGTGELFF.

This chain connects TRBV15 to TRBJ1-3; D ambiguous. This CDR3 has 14 amino acids. V was trimmed by 0 bases and J by 4 bases, leaving 7 bases between them. Germline V lookup: CDR1 LNHNV, CDR2 YYDKDF (reference sequence). The CDR3 here is CATSRDRVGNTIYF. The CDR3 DNA reads as TGTGCCACCAGCAGAGATCGGGTAGGAAACACCATATATTTT.

The V and J genes are TRBV10-1 and TRBJ2-3; D is possibly TRBD1 (5 bases). This CDR3 spans 15 amino acids. Trimming removed 5 bases at V and 1 base at J, with 13 bases between. Germline V gene lookup returns CDR1 WNHNN and CDR2 SYGVQD (reference sequence). The CDR3 here is CASSLGPRGTDTQYF. CDR3 DNA: TGCGCCAGCAGTTTGGGGCCCCGAGGCACAGATACGCAGTATTTT.

CDR3 in amino acids: CATSRATGSHSYNEQFF. DNA for the CDR3: TGTGCCACCAGCAGAGCTACCGGGAGTCACTCCTACAATGAGCAGTTCTTC. The chain recombines TRBV15 with TRBJ2-1, with D possibly being TRBD2 (6 bases). Germline assignment: CDR1 LNHNV and CDR2 YYDKDF (reference sequence). Trimming stripped 1 base from V and 0 bases from J, with 13 bases between. CDR3 size: 17 residues.

This chain joins TRBV7-2 and TRBJ2-7; 7 bases align to TRBD1. V lost 5 bases, J lost 3 bases, and 7 bases stayed unmatched. The CDR3 runs to 14 residues. The germline gives CDR1 SGHTA, CDR2 FQGNSA. CDR3 sequence (DNA): TGTGCCAGCAGCCCCGGGACAGCATTCTACGAGCAGTACTTC. This encodes CASSPGTAFYEQYF. Supplemented by reference TRBV7-2 and TRBJ2-7, the full variable domain reads GAGVSQSPSNKVTEKGKDVELRCDPISGHTALYWYRQSLGQGLEFLIYFQGNSAPDKSGLPSDRFSAERTGGSVSTLTIQRTQQEDSAVYLCASSPGTAFYEQYFGPGTRLTVT.